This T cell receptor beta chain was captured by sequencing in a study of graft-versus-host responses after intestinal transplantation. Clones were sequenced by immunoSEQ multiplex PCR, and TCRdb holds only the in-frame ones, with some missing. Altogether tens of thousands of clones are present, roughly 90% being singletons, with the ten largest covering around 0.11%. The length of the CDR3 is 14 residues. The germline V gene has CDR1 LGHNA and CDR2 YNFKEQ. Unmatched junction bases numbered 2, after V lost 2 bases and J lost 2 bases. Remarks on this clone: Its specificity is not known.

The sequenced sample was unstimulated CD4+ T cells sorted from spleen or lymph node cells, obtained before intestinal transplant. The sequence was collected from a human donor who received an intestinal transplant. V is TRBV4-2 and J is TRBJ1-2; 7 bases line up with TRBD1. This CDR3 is CASSQTQGNYGYTF. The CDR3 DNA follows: TGTGCCAGCAGCCAAACACAGGGGAACTATGGCTACACCTTC.